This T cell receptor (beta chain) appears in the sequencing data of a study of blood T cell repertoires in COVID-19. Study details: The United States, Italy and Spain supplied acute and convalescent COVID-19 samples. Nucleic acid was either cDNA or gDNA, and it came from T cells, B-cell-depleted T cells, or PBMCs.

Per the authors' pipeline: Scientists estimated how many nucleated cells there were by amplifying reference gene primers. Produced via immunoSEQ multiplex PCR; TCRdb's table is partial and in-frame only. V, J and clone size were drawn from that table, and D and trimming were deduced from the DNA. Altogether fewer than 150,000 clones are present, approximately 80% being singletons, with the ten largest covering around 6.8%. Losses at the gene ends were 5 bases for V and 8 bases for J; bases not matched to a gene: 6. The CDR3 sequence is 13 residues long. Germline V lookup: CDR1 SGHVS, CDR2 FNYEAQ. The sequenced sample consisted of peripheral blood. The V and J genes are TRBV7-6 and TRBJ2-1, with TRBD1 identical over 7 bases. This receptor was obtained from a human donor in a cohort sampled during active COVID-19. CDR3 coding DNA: TGTGCCAGCAGCCCCGACAGGGCTTATGAGCAGTTCTTC. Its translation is CASSPDRAYEQFF.